This note documents a single TCR beta chain sequence. The target antigen is unknown. The sample belongs to a study of T cell repertoires in cytomegalovirus infection. About the research overall: Newly reported HLA-C-restricted and thoroughly characterized HLA-B-restricted CMV epitopes were employed. CMV infection and matching HLA type were both indicated by public TCR beta signatures.

The study's findings and limits: Across the ex vivo response, the dominant clonotypes were HLA-C-restricted CMV-specific TCR beta clonotypes. Cumulated frequencies of public TCR beta families served to identify carriers of CMV plus the relevant HLA.

The germline V and J ends were trimmed by 7 bases and 0 bases, with 10 bases remaining between them. CDR3 length: 14 residues. Germline V gene lookup returns CDR1 SGHVS and CDR2 FNYEAQ. TCRdb analysed the reads with MiXCR anew, one entry per CDR3 protein. The sample consists of 700,000 to 950,000 distinct CDR3 sequences, approximately 30% of them appearing once. This sequence joins TRBV7-6 and TRBJ2-1, with a weak D call TRBD1 (5 bases). The origin of this receptor is a human donor in good health (CMV status not recorded). Some clones in this sample may be carry-over from other donors' samples. The sample consisted of cultured CD8+ T cells from PBMCs, taken from culture after CMV antigen stimulation. CDR3 coding DNA: TGTGCCAGCAACTCCGACAGCTCCTACAATGAGCAGTTCTTC. Encoded protein: CASNSDSSYNEQFF.